The T cell receptor (beta chain) described here comes from a study of blood T cell repertoires in COVID-19. Some clones are missing from TCRdb's copy, which holds only in-frame ones; the method was immunoSEQ multiplex PCR. Among about 53,000 clones listed, roughly 89% were seen once. The trim removed 5 bases at V and 3 bases at J, leaving 4 bases unmatched. The CDR3 is 14 residues long. The V gene's germline CDR1 is SGHNT and CDR2 YENEEA. The receptor was derived from a man in his forties or fifties with acute or convalescent COVID-19. The chain joins TRBV11-3 to TRBJ1-1; 9 bases align to TRBD1. Sequencing was carried out using peripheral blood. The CDR3 region is CASSEGQGHTEAFF. DNA of the CDR3: TGTGCCAGCAGCGAAGGACAGGGGCACACTGAAGCTTTCTTT.